Presented here are 22 T cell receptor beta chains from one specimen sequenced in a study of cytomegalovirus exposure and HLA in healthy donors. Researchers ran the PCR with 60 Vbeta and 13 Jbeta primers. Here immunoSEQ multiplex PCR was the method, and the copy in TCRdb shows in-frame clones only, minus some. Of approximately 140,000 clones in the sample, 60% to 85% were seen once. The sample consisted of PBMCs. These receptors all stem from a male donor in good health and CMV-seronegative.

The V and J genes are TRBV27 and TRBJ1-2, with 7 bases lining up with TRBD1. Trimming at V came to 1 base and at J to 5 bases, leaving 7 bases not matched to a gene. CDR3 size: 15 residues. Germline CDR1 is MNHEY and CDR2 is SMNVEV (reference sequence). Here the CDR3 DNA reads TGTGCCAGCAGTTTATTACGACAGGGCTCTTATGGCTACACCTTC. Protein product: CASSLLRQGSYGYTF.

The chain carries TRBV11-1 and TRBJ1-2; D perhaps matches TRBD1 (5 bases). V dropped 5 bases and J dropped 5 bases, with 21 bases sitting between them. The germline gives CDR1 SGHAT, CDR2 FQDESV (reference sequence). The CDR3 spans 16 residues. The CDR3 sequence: CASSPRADGGEYGYTF. The CDR3 nucleotides read TGTGCCAGCAGCCCCCGGGCAGACGGGGGGGAGTATGGCTACACCTTC.

The chain couples TRBV7-2 to TRBJ1-2; D is unclear. The V end was cut by 2 bases, the J end by 0 bases, with 10 bases between. This CDR3 comprises 15 residues. Per the germline V gene, CDR1 is SGHTA and CDR2 is FQGNSA. In DNA form, the CDR3 reads TGTGCCAGCAGCTTATCATTCGGTTCTAACTATGGCTACACCTTC. Encoded protein: CASSLSFGSNYGYTF.

The J gene is TRBJ2-3, the V gene TRBV6-1; weak D call: TRBD1 (5 bases). V was trimmed by 8 bases and J by 2 bases, leaving 14 bases between them. Germline V gene data show CDR1 as MNHNS and CDR2 as SASEGT. The CDR3 totals 14 residues. CDR3 bases: TGTGCCAGCTTGGCAGGGTACGACACAGATACGCAGTATTTT. This translates into CASLAGYDTDTQYF.

As regards this clone: The junction does not match germline at one end; this may be a read error. The chain combines TRBV7-9 with TRBJ2-3; a weak D match, TRBD2 (6 bases). The CDR3 consists of 13 residues. Germline CDR1 is SEHNR and CDR2 is FQNEAQ (reference sequence). The CDR3 nucleotides are TGTGCCAGCAGACCCACTAGCACTGATACGCAGTATTTT. Translated: CASRPTSTDTQYF.

The chain is built from TRBV2 and TRBJ2-3, with 8 bases fitting TRBD2. V trimming: 3 bases; J trimming: 5 bases; junction bases outside the gene matches: 4. This CDR3 has 14 amino acids. CDR1 is SNHLY, CDR2 FYNNEI, per germline. CDR3 loop: CASSERLAGDTQYF. In DNA form, the CDR3 reads TGTGCCAGCAGTGAGCGGCTAGCGGGAGATACGCAGTATTTT.

V usage is TRBV29-1 and J usage is TRBJ1-1, with D tentatively TRBD1 (5 bases). CDR1 SQVTM and CDR2 ANQGSEA come from the germline V gene. The CDR3 spans 13 residues. V was pared by 7 bases and J by 0 bases, with 12 bases between. As DNA, the CDR3 is TGCAGCGGAGGTCAGGGCCTGAACACTGAAGCTTTCTTT. It is translated as CSGGQGLNTEAFF.

The chain joins TRBV14 to TRBJ2-6; no definite D call. Germline V CDR1 and CDR2: SGHDN, FVKESK. The CDR3 is made up of 18 amino acids. Trimming cost V 4 bases and J 1 base, with 17 bases left between them. The CDR3 is CASSPLGAGLSGANVLTF. In nucleotides, the CDR3 is TGTGCCAGCAGCCCCCTCGGAGCCGGCCTTTCTGGGGCCAACGTCCTGACTTTC.

The chain links TRBV5-4 to TRBJ2-7; 10 nucleotides match TRBD2. The V gene's germline CDR1 is SGHNT and CDR2 YYREEE (reference sequence). This CDR3 comprises 15 residues. After removal of 1 base from V and 4 bases from J, the junction contained 5 bases not matched to a gene. CDR3 loop: CASSLPSGSWYEQYF. CDR3 bases: TGTGCCAGCAGCTTGCCTAGCGGGAGCTGGTACGAGCAGTACTTC.

The chain employs TRBV2 and TRBJ2-5; D is perhaps TRBD1 (5 bases). The CDR3 has 15 amino acids. Trimming stripped 5 bases from V and 2 bases from J, with 15 bases between. CDR1 and CDR2 (germline): SNHLY, FYNNEI. The CDR3 is CASSTPVGPQETQYF. The CDR3 region has the DNA TGTGCCAGCAGTACCCCGGTGGGGCCACAAGAGACCCAGTACTTC.

The chain has TRBV5-1 and TRBJ1-4, with 7 bases identical to TRBD1. Per the germline V gene, CDR1 is SGHRS and CDR2 is YFSETQ. This CDR3 is built from 15 residues. After removal of 0 bases from V and 6 bases from J, the junction contained 5 bases not matched to a gene. CDR3 region: CASSLEAGGDEKLFF. The CDR3 DNA is TGCGCCAGCAGCTTGGAGGCAGGGGGAGATGAAAAACTGTTTTTT.

The chain is built from TRBV19 and TRBJ1-1; TRBD1 matches 9 bases. The CDR3 covers 15 residues. Germline CDR1 reads LNHDA; CDR2 reads SQIVND (reference sequence). The J segment lost 5 bases and the V segment lost 6 bases, leaving 10 bases of the junction unmatched. CDR3 coding DNA: TGTGCCAGTAGGAGGGACAGGGCGTTGGGGACTGAAGCTTTCTTT. This translates into CASRRDRALGTEAFF. The full variable domain, in which reference TRBV19 and TRBJ1-1 provide the parts outside the CDR3, is DGGITQSPKYLFRKEGQNVTLSCEQNLNHDAMYWYRQDPGQGLRLIYYSQIVNDFQKGDIAEGYSVSREKKESFPLTVTSAQKNPTAFYLCASRRDRALGTEAFFGQGTRLTVV.

This clone was observed once. This sequence joins TRBV19 and TRBJ2-7; 7 bases are shared with TRBD1. From germline, CDR1 is LNHDA and CDR2 SQIVND (reference sequence). There are 15 residues in the CDR3. Trimming removed 7 bases from V and 5 bases from J; junction bases left unmatched: 14. This chain's CDR3 is CASIPDRVYSNEQYF. CDR3 sequence (DNA): TGTGCCAGTATCCCTGACAGGGTGTATTCGAACGAGCAGTACTTC. Full variable domain (remainder filled in from reference TRBV19 and TRBJ2-7): DGGITQSPKYLFRKEGQNVTLSCEQNLNHDAMYWYRQDPGQGLRLIYYSQIVNDFQKGDIAEGYSVSREKKESFPLTVTSAQKNPTAFYLCASIPDRVYSNEQYFGPGTRLTVT.

This chain connects TRBV2 to TRBJ2-3; 8 bases are a match to TRBD1. The V gene end was trimmed by 1 base and the J gene end by 6 bases; junction bases not matched to a gene: 9. Per germline, CDR1 SNHLY and CDR2 FYNNEI. The CDR3 covers 16 residues. The CDR3 here is CASSEGPGGAGDTQYF. For the CDR3, the DNA is TGTGCCAGCAGTGAAGGACCAGGGGGCGCCGGGGATACGCAGTATTTT.

Only a few counts were recorded for this clone. V usage is TRBV21-1 and J usage is TRBJ2-3; the D call in the table, TRBD1, was not verified against the DNA. TRBV21-1 is tagged as a pseudogene. CDR3 length equals 15 residues. The CDR3 sequence is CARTGDRDGTDTQYF. The CDR3 DNA reads as TGTGCCAGGACCGGAGACAGGGATGGCACAGATACGCAGTATTTT.

The DNA of the CDR3 is TGTGCCAGCAGTGAATCTAGGAGGAAAGTCGGTGAAGCTTTCTTT. This gives the protein CASSESRRKVGEAFF. The chain couples TRBV6-1 to TRBJ1-1; D ambiguous. Trimming cost V 2 bases and J 7 bases, with 17 bases left between them. This CDR3 is built from 15 residues. In germline, CDR1 is MNHNS, CDR2 SASEGT.

The genes are TRBV7-3 and TRBJ2-4; D is possibly TRBD2 (6 bases). The germline gives CDR1 SGHTA, CDR2 FQGTGA. This CDR3 spans 11 amino acids. V was pared by 5 bases and J by 9 bases, with 8 bases between. The CDR3 region is CASSPGGIQYF. CDR3 sequence (DNA): TGTGCCAGCAGCCCCGGGGGCATTCAGTACTTC.

The gene calls are TRBV13 and TRBJ2-1, with a possible D match to TRBD1 (5 bases). The CDR3 totals 16 residues. The V end lost 1 base, the J end lost 1 base, and 11 bases lay between the germline ends. Germline values: CDR1 PRHDT, CDR2 FYEKMQ (reference sequence). The CDR3, as DNA: TGTGCCAGCAGCTTAGATATAGGGGATTCCTACAATGAGCAGTTCTTC. Translated, it gives CASSLDIGDSYNEQFF.

The J gene is TRBJ2-3, the V gene TRBV15; weak D call: TRBD1 (5 bases). Per the germline V gene, CDR1 is LNHNV and CDR2 is YYDKDF (reference sequence). The V end was cut by 3 bases, the J end by 12 bases, with 31 bases between. This CDR3 has 18 residues. CDR3: CATSSEVVGRAQWVRQYF. The CDR3 DNA reads as TGTGCCACCAGCAGTGAGGTTGTGGGCAGGGCACAGTGGGTACGCCAGTATTTT. Full variable domain (outside the CDR3, taken from reference TRBV15 and TRBJ2-3): DAMVIQNPRYQVTQFGKPVTLSCSQTLNHNVMYWYQQKSSQAPKLLFHYYDKDFNNEADTPDNFQSRRPNTSFCFLDIRSPGLGDTAMYLCATSSEVVGRAQWVRQYFGPGTRLTVL.

The chain carries TRBV6-4 and TRBJ1-2, with TRBD1 matching 9 bases. Unmatched junction bases numbered 8, after V lost 2 bases and J lost 4 bases. Germline V gene sequence: CDR1 MRHNA, CDR2 SNTAGT. The CDR3 runs to 16 residues. CDR3 nucleotides: TGTGCCAGCAGTGACGATCCGACAGGGGGACTCTATGGCTACACCTTC. It encodes CASSDDPTGGLYGYTF.

The chain is built from TRBV6-5 and TRBJ1-1, with D unclear. V was shortened by 0 bases and J by 0 bases, with 8 bases between the two germline ends. Germline loops: CDR1 MNHEY, CDR2 SVGAGI. The CDR3 totals 15 residues. The CDR3 DNA reads as TGTGCCAGCAGTTACTCGTCAGTAATGAACACTGAAGCTTTCTTT. Translation: CASSYSSVMNTEAFF.

This chain links TRBV25-1 with TRBJ2-3; 11 bases line up with TRBD2. J gave up 14 bases and V 3 bases, and 13 bases lay outside the gene matches. The length of the CDR3 is 15 residues. Germline loops: CDR1 MGHDK, CDR2 SYGVNS. The CDR3 DNA follows: TGTGCCAGCAGTGAGTCACCGGGACTAGCGGTTTTTAGGTATTTT. Encoded protein: CASSESPGLAVFRYF.